Below, 17 T cell receptor beta chains from the same sample are listed, as sequenced in a study of response to subunit inactivated influenza vaccine. One entry per CDR3 protein, called by TCRdb with MiXCR from the RT-PCR reads. Among under 750,000 distinct CDR3 sequences, about 12% were seen once, and the ten largest hold about 10%. Sequencing was performed on PBMCs from blood, taken on the day of vaccination. The source is a man aged 50 to 60 who received an inactivated influenza vaccine.

This clonotype was recorded once. The rearrangement uses TRBV4-1 and TRBJ1-5; 10 nucleotides match TRBD1. The germline V gene encodes CDR1 MGHRA and CDR2 YSYEKL. The CDR3 is made up of 15 amino acids. With V trimmed by 4 bases and J by 6 bases, 6 bases remained unmatched. In DNA form, the CDR3 reads TGCGCCAGCAGCCGCCGGGACAGGGGAGCTCAGCCCCAGCATTTT. It codes for CASSRRDRGAQPQHF.

In its sample, this clonotype was seen a few times. The CDR3 nucleotides are TGTGCCAGCAGCTTCGGGACTAGACTAGCGGGAACCTACGAGCAGTACTTC. Encoded protein: CASSFGTRLAGTYEQYF. This sequence joins TRBV7-9 and TRBJ2-7, with 11 bases lining up with TRBD2. J lost 2 bases, V lost 3 bases, and 9 bases had no gene match. This CDR3 comprises 17 residues. In germline, CDR1 is SEHNR, CDR2 FQNEAQ (reference sequence).

V gene TRBV28 combines with J gene TRBJ2-1; D is undetermined. V shed 7 bases and J shed 8 bases, with 9 bases lying between them. The CDR3 extends over 11 amino acids. Germline V CDR1 and CDR2: MDHEN, SYDVKM. The CDR3 bases are TGTGCCAGCACCCTTGGCTATGAGCAGTTCTTC. Protein sequence: CASTLGYEQFF.

The gene calls are TRBV4-2 and TRBJ1-1, with a tentative D call TRBD1 (5 bases). V was shortened by 4 bases and J by 1 base, with 10 bases between the two germline ends. There are 14 residues in the CDR3. Per germline, CDR1 LGHNA and CDR2 YNFKEQ. The CDR3 protein is CASSPRDGNTEAFF. The CDR3 coding sequence is TGTGCCAGCAGCCCCAGGGACGGGAACACTGAAGCTTTCTTT.

This chain links TRBV29-1 with TRBJ2-5; 9 bases agree with TRBD1. Germline loops: CDR1 SQVTM, CDR2 ANQGSEA. The ends lost 4 bases at V and 4 bases at J; junction bases unmatched: 7. This CDR3 region has 14 residues. CDR3 protein: CSVGRTGVGETQYF. DNA for the CDR3: TGCAGCGTTGGACGGACAGGGGTCGGAGAGACCCAGTACTTC. The full variable domain, its missing parts supplied by reference TRBV29-1 and TRBJ2-5, is SAVISQKPSRDICQRGTSLTIQCQVDSQVTMMFWYRQQPGQSLTLIATANQGSEATYESGFVIDKFPISRPNLTFSTLTVSNMSPEDSSIYLCSVGRTGVGETQYFGPGTRLLVL.

This clonotype was found many times. The chain recombines TRBV14 with TRBJ1-1, with D possibly being TRBD1 (6 bases). Trimming stripped 4 bases from V and 4 bases from J, with 16 bases between. CDR1 is SGHDN, CDR2 FVKESK, per germline. This CDR3 spans 15 amino acids. As DNA, the CDR3 is TGTGCCAGCAGCCCCTACGGGGGGCGGATCACTGAAGCTTTCTTT. Its protein product is CASSPYGGRITEAFF.

The chain uses TRBV20-1 and TRBJ2-2, with D uncertain. This CDR3 is built from 14 residues. V dropped 0 bases and J dropped 4 bases, with 9 bases sitting between them. Germline lookup yields CDR1 DFQATT and CDR2 SNEGSKA (reference sequence). The CDR3 nucleotides read TGCAGTGCTAGAGAGCAGGTCCGCACCGGGGAGCTGTTTTTT. Residues: CSAREQVRTGELFF.

The genes are TRBV9 and TRBJ2-7; D may correspond to TRBD1 or TRBD2 (5 bases each). The CDR3 is made up of 14 amino acids. Looked up from germline, CDR1 is SGDLS and CDR2 is YYNGEE. V was clipped by 0 bases and J by 5 bases, with 12 bases between them. The CDR3 sequence: CASSVVSGSNEQYF. CDR3 DNA: TGTGCCAGCAGCGTAGTCTCAGGGAGCAACGAGCAGTACTTC. Full variable domain (outside the CDR3, taken from reference TRBV9 and TRBJ2-7): DSGVTQTPKHLITATGQRVTLRCSPRSGDLSVYWYQQSLDQGLQFLIQYYNGEERAKGNILERFSAQQFPDLHSELNLSSLELGDSALYFCASSVVSGSNEQYFGPGTRLTVT.

This clonotype was observed a few times. The V call is TRBV4-3, the J call TRBJ2-1, with 9 bases that match TRBD1. Germline V gene lookup returns CDR1 LGHNA and CDR2 YSLEER. The CDR3 runs to 15 residues. V gave up 0 bases and J gave up 7 bases; unmatched junction bases: 4. The CDR3 sequence: CASSQDAGTGNEQFF. In nucleotides, the CDR3 is TGCGCCAGCAGCCAAGATGCCGGGACAGGGAATGAGCAGTTCTTC.

The chain uses TRBV15 and TRBJ2-7; D remains unclear. This CDR3 contains 13 residues. V dropped 1 base and J dropped 0 bases, with 4 bases sitting between them. The germline V gene has CDR1 LNHNV and CDR2 YYDKDF (reference sequence). DNA of the CDR3: TGTGCCACCAGCAGAGGTCCCTCCTACGAGCAGTACTTC. It encodes CATSRGPSYEQYF.

CDR3 DNA: TGCAGTGCCCTGGGAGGGGCGTCCAACGAGCAGTACTTC. This sequence encodes CSALGGASNEQYF. The chain recombines TRBV20-1 with TRBJ2-7; 7 bases agree with TRBD2. J was trimmed by 5 bases and V by 6 bases; bases with no gene match: 10. The V gene's germline CDR1 is DFQATT and CDR2 SNEGSKA (reference sequence). The CDR3 is 13 amino acids.

This clonotype was counted between two and nine times. The chain links TRBV3-1 to TRBJ2-7; D is ambiguous. The CDR3 contains 14 residues. The germline V and J ends were trimmed by 4 bases and 1 base, with 11 bases remaining between them. The germline V gene encodes CDR1 LGHDT and CDR2 YNNKEL (reference sequence). The CDR3 loop reads CASSPWKTSYEQYF. In DNA, the CDR3 is TGTGCCAGCAGCCCTTGGAAGACTTCCTACGAGCAGTACTTC.

There are a few counts of this clonotype. The chain joins TRBV11-2 to TRBJ2-5, with a weak D call TRBD2 (5 bases). Germline lookup yields CDR1 SGHAT and CDR2 FQNNGV. This CDR3 has 14 amino acids. The V end lost 0 bases, the J end lost 9 bases, and 14 bases lay between the germline ends. The CDR3 sequence: CASSLDFSERPQYF. CDR3 in DNA: TGTGCCAGCAGCTTAGATTTTAGCGAGAGGCCCCAGTACTTC.

There are many counts of this clonotype. CDR3: CASSYEAGSYNEQFF. CDR3 nucleotide sequence: TGTGCCAGCAGTTACGAAGCGGGATCGTACAATGAGCAGTTCTTC. This chain links TRBV6-2 or TRBV6-3 with TRBJ2-1; 7 nucleotides agree with TRBD2. Germline-derived CDR1 and CDR2 are MNHEY and SVGEGT. Germline trimming cut 2 bases from V and 4 bases from J; bases unmatched to any gene: 5. The length of the CDR3 is 15 residues.

In this sample, this clonotype turned up a few times. The V and J genes are TRBV6-5 and TRBJ1-1; 8 bases fit TRBD1. This CDR3 contains 17 residues. The trim removed 1 base at V and 3 bases at J, leaving 10 bases unmatched. Germline loops: CDR1 MNHEY, CDR2 SVGAGI. CDR3 amino acids: CASSYYSLDREDTEAFF. For the CDR3, the DNA is TGTGCCAGCAGTTACTATTCCCTGGACAGGGAGGACACTGAAGCTTTCTTT.

The chain combines TRBV5-1 with TRBJ2-6, with 9 bases matching TRBD1. Germline lookup yields CDR1 SGHRS and CDR2 YFSETQ. This CDR3 has 17 amino acids. V shed 4 bases, J shed 2 bases, and the junction held 7 bases outside the gene matches. The CDR3 is CASSVGQGGPGANVLTF. DNA for the CDR3: TGCGCCAGCAGCGTGGGACAGGGAGGCCCTGGGGCCAACGTCCTGACTTTC. Complete variable domain (other parts from reference TRBV5-1 and TRBJ2-6): KAGVTQTPRYLIKTRGQQVTLSCSPISGHRSVSWYQQTPGQGLQFLFEYFSETQRNKGNFPGRFSGRQFSNSRSEMNVSTLELGDSALYLCASSVGQGGPGANVLTFGAGSRLTVL.

This rearrangement joins TRBV19 to TRBJ2-7; TRBD2 matches 7 bases. There are 15 residues in the CDR3. V was clipped by 6 bases and J by 5 bases; unmatched bases: 13. The germline V gene has CDR1 LNHDA and CDR2 SQIVND (reference sequence). The CDR3 region has the DNA TGTGCCAGTAGGAAAGTGGCTAGCGGTTGGAACGAGCAGTACTTC. As protein: CASRKVASGWNEQYF.